These 19 T cell receptor beta chains share one sample of origin, sequenced in a study of T cells in Graves' hyperthyroidism and ophthalmopathy (dated by TCRdb to the late 2010s). The library was obtained by multiplex PCR. The reads were generated on an Illumina HiSeq 2000. Amplification of TCR beta CDR3 regions was carried out from RNA transcripts. The first round of RT-PCR for the TCR CDR3 was performed with the HTBI primer set and the Qiagen OneStep RT-PCR kit. In-frame beta chains were kept once TCRdb had trimmed the public reads at Q25 with fastp and called clones with MiXCR. Each record represents a unique CDR3 protein, reported with the most common genes and DNA among its rows. In this sample the table shows some 560,000 distinct CDR3 sequences, 15% to 19% of which occur a single time. The ten largest make up 6.5% to 8% of the sample. The sequenced material came from blood. The receptors were sampled from a woman in her twenties or thirties with Graves' hyperthyroidism.

CDR3 coding DNA: TGTGCCAGCAGCCCGCAACAGGGTGAAAAACTGTTTTTT. Its translation: CASSPQQGEKLFF. This chain uses TRBV7-9 with TRBJ1-4; D possibly corresponds to TRBD1 (6 bases). Deletions cut 5 bases from V and 7 bases from J, with 11 bases between. The CDR3 has 13 residues. CDR1 is SEHNR and CDR2 is FQNEAQ in the germline V gene (reference sequence).

The chain has TRBV20-1 and TRBJ2-3, with TRBD2 matching over 11 bases. Germline CDR1 is DFQATT and CDR2 is SNEGSKA (reference sequence). The CDR3 spans 13 residues. Unmatched junction bases numbered 1, after V lost 6 bases and J lost 2 bases. CDR3 in amino acids: CSALAGATDTQYF. The CDR3 nucleotides are TGCAGTGCACTAGCGGGAGCCACAGATACGCAGTATTTT.

This clonotype showed up many times. The rearrangement joins TRBV27 to TRBJ1-1; the D is unclear. Trimming stripped 0 bases from V and 8 bases from J, with 7 bases between. The CDR3 is made up of 12 amino acids. CDR1 is MNHEY and CDR2 is SMNVEV in the germline V gene (reference sequence). The CDR3 sequence: CASSLSSGEAFF. The DNA of the CDR3 is TGTGCCAGCAGTTTATCATCCGGGGAAGCTTTCTTT.

Here the CDR3 reads CSARDPARRPTYEQYF. The CDR3 bases are TGCAGTGCTAGAGATCCTGCTCGGAGACCTACCTACGAGCAGTACTTC. V is TRBV20-1 and J is TRBJ2-7, with D uncertain. Germline values: CDR1 DFQATT, CDR2 SNEGSKA (reference sequence). The CDR3 has 16 residues. The ends were cut back, 0 bases at V and 2 bases at J, with 17 bases in the middle.

This clonotype has a handful of counts. The V and J genes are TRBV6-5 and TRBJ2-4, with D possibly being TRBD1 or TRBD2 (5 bases each). CDR1 MNHEY and CDR2 SVGAGI come from the germline V gene. V was clipped by 0 bases and J by 10 bases, with 16 bases between them. The CDR3 loop spans 15 amino acids. The CDR3 spells CASSYSIDRSGIQYF. CDR3 bases: TGTGCCAGCAGTTACTCGATAGACAGATCGGGAATTCAGTACTTC.

The chain carries TRBV6-1 and TRBJ2-7; D perhaps matches TRBD1 (6 bases). V lost 8 bases to trimming and J lost 5 bases, with 13 bases between them. Germline loops: CDR1 MNHNS, CDR2 SASEGT. This CDR3 has 12 residues. The CDR3, as DNA: TGTGCCAGCGGAAGGACAGACAACGAGCAGTACTTC. Amino acid sequence: CASGRTDNEQYF.

This clonotype has at least ten counts. This chain uses TRBV9 with TRBJ1-1, with D possibly being TRBD1 (5 bases). V was pared by 5 bases and J by 5 bases, with 10 bases between. The CDR3 sequence is 12 residues long. Germline V CDR1 and CDR2: SGDLS, YYNGEE. The CDR3 nucleotides read TGTGCCAGCAGAGGGGCGAGGACTGAAGCTTTCTTT. Translating gives CASRGARTEAFF. The full variable domain, with the rest looked up from reference TRBV9 and TRBJ1-1, is DSGVTQTPKHLITATGQRVTLRCSPRSGDLSVYWYQQSLDQGLQFLIQYYNGEERAKGNILERFSAQQFPDLHSELNLSSLELGDSALYFCASRGARTEAFFGQGTRLTVV.

The genes are TRBV11-2 and TRBJ1-3, with a weak D call TRBD1 (6 bases). Trimming stripped 3 bases from V and 2 bases from J, with 11 bases between. Germline V CDR1 and CDR2: SGHAT, FQNNGV. The length of the CDR3 is 15 residues. CDR3 in amino acids: CASSFIDRTGNTIYF. The CDR3 DNA sequence: TGTGCCAGCAGCTTTATTGACAGGACTGGAAACACCATATATTTT.

The table lists this clonotype with many counts. This chain joins TRBV7-2 and TRBJ2-4, with D unclear. The V end was cut by 0 bases, the J end by 0 bases, with 6 bases between. Germline CDR1 and CDR2: SGHTA and FQGNSA. The CDR3 contains 15 residues. CDR3 coding DNA: TGTGCCAGCAGCTTAGCACCCGTAGCCAAAAACATTCAGTACTTC. Amino acids: CASSLAPVAKNIQYF.

This clonotype was detected many times. The CDR3: CASSLRLAGGSDMFF. The CDR3 nucleotides read TGTGCCAGCAGCTTAAGGCTAGCGGGAGGTTCAGACATGTTTTTT. The rearrangement uses TRBV11-2 and TRBJ2-2, with TRBD2 identical over 11 bases. The V gene's germline CDR1 is SGHAT and CDR2 FQNNGV. The CDR3 extends over 15 amino acids. The V gene end was trimmed by 2 bases and the J gene end by 15 bases; junction bases not matched to a gene: 11.

This clonotype was seen many times. The rearrangement links TRBV2 to TRBJ2-7; the match to TRBD2 covers 10 bases. The CDR3 has 15 amino acids. Germline trimming cut 3 bases from V and 6 bases from J; bases unmatched to any gene: 8. In germline, CDR1 is SNHLY, CDR2 FYNNEI. CDR3 nucleotides: TGTGCCAGCAGTGAGCGGACTAGCGGCCTCGGCGAGCAGTACTTC. Protein product: CASSERTSGLGEQYF.

The sample holds a few counts of this clonotype. V and J are TRBV30 and TRBJ1-2; tentatively, D is TRBD1 (5 bases). Trimming removed 4 bases from V and 2 bases from J, with 20 bases in between. This CDR3 comprises 16 residues. In germline, CDR1 is GTSNPN, CDR2 SVGIG (reference sequence). CDR3 loop: CAWIPGLRGLNYGYTF. In DNA form, the CDR3 reads TGTGCCTGGATCCCGGGACTCCGGGGATTAAACTATGGCTACACCTTC.

This clonotype has at least ten counts. The V and J genes are TRBV20-1 and TRBJ2-3; D call uncertain. Germline V gives CDR1 DFQATT, CDR2 SNEGSKA (reference sequence). Trimming left V 4 bases short and J 3 bases short, with 17 bases between. CDR3 length: 15 amino acids. The CDR3 DNA reads TGCAGTGCTAACCCCCTGTCCGGAGAAACAGATACGCAGTATTTT. Residues: CSANPLSGETDTQYF.

With regard to this clonotype: A much larger clonotype is one base distant, so this may be a read error. J is TRBJ2-7 and V is TRBV12-3 or TRBV12-4; 8 nucleotides match TRBD2. The J call may be faulty, since TRBJ2-1 better matches the DNA end. The CDR3 runs to 15 residues. CDR3 bases: TGTGCCAGCAGACTTTCACTAGCGGCCGTCTACGAGCAGTTCTTC. Its protein product is CASRLSLAAVYEQFF.

This clonotype was seen a few times. The chain has TRBV6-1 and TRBJ1-1, with D possibly TRBD1 on 5 matching bases. The germline gives CDR1 MNHNS, CDR2 SASEGT. The CDR3 is 15 amino acids. The V gene lost 2 bases and the J gene lost 3 bases, with 13 bases spanning the gap. CDR3 sequence: CASSEQTRGDTEAFF. For the CDR3, the DNA is TGTGCCAGCAGTGAACAGACCCGGGGGGACACTGAAGCTTTCTTT.

This clonotype was counted at least ten times. CDR3 loop: CASSQDDREAPRDTQYF. DNA for the CDR3: TGTGCCAGCAGCCAAGATGACCGGGAGGCCCCCAGGGATACGCAGTATTTT. The chain employs TRBV3-1 and TRBJ2-3, with 7 bases lining up with TRBD2. CDR3 length equals 17 residues. After removal of 0 bases from V and 6 bases from J, the junction contained 12 bases not matched to a gene. Germline CDR1 LGHDT, CDR2 YNNKEL (reference sequence).

This clonotype was recorded many times. The chain has TRBV5-1 and TRBJ1-5; the D gene is possibly TRBD1 (5 bases). The CDR3 has 14 residues. Trimming removed 1 base at V and 10 bases at J, with 15 bases between. Germline-derived CDR1 and CDR2 are SGHRS and YFSETQ. CDR3: CASSLTGPMGPQHF. CDR3 bases: TGCGCCAGCAGCTTGACAGGTCCAATGGGTCCCCAGCATTTT.

Only a few counts were recorded for this clonotype. V is TRBV7-3 and J is TRBJ2-2; D is possibly TRBD1 (6 bases). The CDR3 is 16 amino acids. Germline V gene lookup returns CDR1 SGHTA and CDR2 FQGTGA. Trimming removed 3 bases at V and 9 bases at J, with 20 bases between. The CDR3 DNA is TGTGCCAGCAGCTTCACCCGGGACACTCCCGAGAGGGAGCTGTTTTTT. It codes for CASSFTRDTPERELFF. The whole variable domain, filled in from reference TRBV7-3 and TRBJ2-2, reads GAGVSQTPSNKVTEKGKYVELRCDPISGHTALYWYRQSLGQGPEFLIYFQGTGAADDSGLPNDRFFAVRPEGSVSTLKIQRTERGDSAVYLCASSFTRDTPERELFFGEGSRLTVL.

This clonotype was found a few times. The chain is built from TRBV3-1 and TRBJ2-7; 8 positions match TRBD2. This CDR3 comprises 16 residues. Germline V gene data show CDR1 as LGHDT and CDR2 as YNNKEL (reference sequence). V lost 6 bases to trimming and J lost 0 bases; unmatched junction nucleotides: 10. The DNA for the CDR3 is TGTGCCAGCAGTGGGGTAGCGGGATCCCCCTCCTACGAGCAGTACTTC. It specifies CASSGVAGSPSYEQYF.